The present TCR beta chain was sequenced within a study of blood T cell repertoires in COVID-19. Overall study context: T cells, B-cell-depleted T cells, or PBMCs supplied cDNA or gDNA.

This clone was recorded only once. Authors' analysis steps: Estimates of nucleated cell counts were drawn from the amplification of reference gene primers. The assay was immunoSEQ multiplex PCR, and TCRdb's table has in-frame clones only and misses some. The V and J calls and the clone size are those of that table, but D and trimming were determined from the DNA. The sample has fewer than 90,000 clones, approximately 91% seen once. The CDR3 runs 13 residues. The V gene lost 3 bases and the J gene lost 3 bases, with 9 bases spanning the gap. Sequencing input: peripheral blood. This chain joins TRBV12-3 or TRBV12-4 and TRBJ2-7, with D possibly matching TRBD1 (5 bases). This TCR was sampled from a man between 65 and 80 years old with acute or convalescent COVID-19. The DNA of the CDR3 is TGTGCCAGCAGTTTTTCGCAGGGCTACGAGCAGTACTTC. It specifies CASSFSQGYEQYF.